This T cell receptor (beta chain) was identified in a study of control samples from healthy donors and cancer patients. This clone was seen a few times. The CDR3 is 18 amino acids. CDR1 is MNHEY and CDR2 is SMNVEV in the germline V gene (reference sequence). Trimming took off 2 bases at V and 9 bases at J, with 23 bases between the two ends. Clones were read by immunoSEQ multiplex PCR, and TCRdb kept only the in-frame ones, dropping some. Of under 200,000 clones listed, 94% are singletons. The sequenced sample consisted of blood. This rearrangement joins TRBV27 to TRBJ1-6; D gene ambiguous. This clonotype was sampled from a woman in her forties in good health. This CDR3 reads CASSLVAPVAASRSPLHF. Here the CDR3 DNA reads TGTGCCAGCAGTTTAGTAGCCCCTGTGGCAGCTAGCCGTTCACCCCTCCACTTT.